This is a list of T cell receptor beta chains from one sample in a study of T cell responses to AZD1222 COVID-19 vaccine. This table comes from immunoSEQ multiplex PCR, and its TCRdb copy is limited to in-frame clones, with some not included. The sample has about 180,000 clones, around nine tenths seen once; the top ten hold more than 1.5%. This sample comprised peripheral blood, obtained 28 days after the second AZD1222 dose. Receptor source: an adult who received the AZD1222 COVID-19 vaccine. The CDR3 runs from the conserved cysteine through the conserved F or W. D genes are given only for firm matches. The size entry is marked missing in some rows and otherwise reads once, few, many or a size class.

j_call v_call d_call clone_size cdr3_nt cdr3_aa
TRBJ1-1 TRBV4-2 - once TGTGCCAGCAGCCAAGAGAGGTCACTTGAAGCTTTCTTT CASSQERSLEAFF
TRBJ1-3 TRBV18 - - TGTGCCAGCTCACCACTGCAGGACCTAGGAAACACCATATATTTT CASSPLQDLGNTIYF
TRBJ2-1 TRBV27 - - TGTGCCAGCAACGGACAGAACTACAATGAGCAGTTCTTC CASNGQNYNEQFF
TRBJ2-3 TRBV24-1 - - TGTGCCACCAGTGATTACAGGGGAGGAGATACGCAGTATTTT CATSDYRGGDTQYF
TRBJ2-5 TRBV7-9 TRBD1 - TGTGCCAGCAGCCCACAGGGGGAGGAAGAGACCCAGTACTTC CASSPQGEEETQYF
TRBJ1-6 TRBV3-1/TRBV3-2 - - TGTGCCAGCAGCCGAGCTGGCTCCTATAATTCACCCCTCCACTTT CASSRAGSYNSPLHF
TRBJ1-1 TRBV28 - - TGTGCCAGCAGTCTCCCCGCCGGAGGGAACACTGAAGCTTTCTTT CASSLPAGGNTEAFF
TRBJ2-2 TRBV6-5 TRBD1 - TGTGCCAGCAACCAAGAGGCAGGGGGAACCGGGGAGCTGTTTTTT CASNQEAGGTGELFF
TRBJ1-4 TRBV4-3 TRBD1 once TGCGCCAGCAGCCACCATGGACAGGGTGTAGAAAAACTGTTTTTT CASSHHGQGVEKLFF
TRBJ2-7 TRBV10-1 TRBD2 - TGCGCCAGCAGTGAGGTGAGGACTAGCGTAACCTACGAGCAGTACTTC CASSEVRTSVTYEQYF
TRBJ2-7 TRBV5-1 - - TGCGCCAGCTCCCCCGGGGTCCTAGACGAGCAGTACTTC CASSPGVLDEQYF
TRBJ2-3 TRBV28 TRBD2 - TGTGCCAGCAGTTTATCGACTAGCGGGAGGGGCACAGATACGCAGTATTTT CASSLSTSGRGTDTQYF
TRBJ1-1 TRBV6-2/TRBV6-3 - once TGTGCCAGCAGTTACGGGGCGTTCGCTGAAGCTTTCTTT CASSYGAFAEAFF
TRBJ1-1 TRBV28 - - TGTGCCAGCAGTTTTAGGGGGGGGAAGACTGAAGCTTTCTTT CASSFRGGKTEAFF
TRBJ2-6 TRBV9 - - TGTGCCAGCAGCGTAAGTTGGGCCGGGGGCTCTGGGGCCAACGTCCTGACTTTC CASSVSWAGGSGANVLTF
TRBJ1-5 TRBV6-1 - few TGTGCCAGCAGTGAGGTAGGGGATCAGCCCCAGCATTTT CASSEVGDQPQHF
TRBJ1-4 TRBV19 - - TGTGCCAGTAGTATAGGTGCCACCTATAATGAAAAACTGTTTTTT CASSIGATYNEKLFF
TRBJ2-3 TRBV5-4 - once TGTGCCAGCAGCTTGGCCGGGGTTGTAGCAGATACGCAGTATTTT CASSLAGVVADTQYF
TRBJ1-1 TRBV5-4 - - TGTGCCAGCAGTCCGGGCCCGGAGACTCACACTGAAGCTTTCTTT CASSPGPETHTEAFF
TRBJ2-3 TRBV5-1 - - TGCGCCAGCAGTCCGCGGAAGACGGGCACAGATACGCAGTATTTT CASSPRKTGTDTQYF
TRBJ1-4 TRBV4-2 - - TGTGCCAGCAGCCAAGAATTTTCCGCAACTAATGAAAAACTGTTTTTT CASSQEFSATNEKLFF
TRBJ2-3 TRBV6-6 TRBD2 - TGTGCCAGCAGGGGGGGGGTGCCCACAGATACGCAGTATTTT CASRGGVPTDTQYF
TRBJ2-4 TRBV5-1 TRBD1 - TGCGCCAGCAGCCCGGGGGGACAGGGGACCAAAAACATTCAGTACTTC CASSPGGQGTKNIQYF
TRBJ2-7 TRBV5-5 TRBD1 - TGTGCCAGCAGCTTGGCCCCGGGACAGGTGTTATACCACGAGCAGTACTTC CASSLAPGQVLYHEQYF
TRBJ1-2 TRBV6-4 - - TGTGCCAGCAGTGACTCGAGTGGGGCGGGTGGCTACACCTTC CASSDSSGAGGYTF
TRBJ1-2 TRBV19 - - TGTGCCAGTAGTATCACCGGGACCCGAACCGGCTACACCTTC CASSITGTRTGYTF
TRBJ2-2 TRBV19 TRBD1 - TGTGCCATACAGGGGGACGGGGAGCTGTTTTTT CAIQGDGELFF
TRBJ1-4 TRBV9 - - TGTGCCAGCAGCGCCCGACTGGGGGGCCAAGAAAAACTGTTTTTT CASSARLGGQEKLFF
TRBJ1-2 TRBV5-4 TRBD1 - TGTGCCAGCAGCTTGGCCGGGACAGGGGATACGAGTGGCTACACCTTC CASSLAGTGDTSGYTF
TRBJ1-1 TRBV9 - - TGTGCCAGCAGCGTAGTGGGGGGGCAGACTGAAGCTTTCTTT CASSVVGGQTEAFF
TRBJ2-5 TRBV5-4 - - TGTGCCAGCAGTGACCTGGAAGATAAAGAGACCCAGTACTTC CASSDLEDKETQYF
TRBJ2-7 TRBV7-2 TRBD2 once TGTGCCAGCAGCTTAAAATCCGGACTAGCGGGGGAGCAGTACTTC CASSLKSGLAGEQYF
TRBJ2-7 TRBV28 - - TGTGCCAGCAGGAGCCGGAGGCTCTCCTACGAGCAGTACTTC CASRSRRLSYEQYF
TRBJ1-1 TRBV19 - - TGTGCCAGTAGTATCAGGGCAAGGCCTGAAGCTTTCTTT CASSIRARPEAFF
TRBJ2-1 TRBV29-1 TRBD1 - TGCAGCGTTAAACAGGGGCAGAGTGAGCAGTTCTTC CSVKQGQSEQFF
TRBJ2-5 TRBV11-3 - - TGTGCCAGCAGCTTAGGGGGTTCTAGCTCAGGGGAGACCCAGTACTTC CASSLGGSSSGETQYF
TRBJ2-3 TRBV24-1 TRBD1 - TGTGCCACCAGTGATGGACAGGTGGTCACAGATACGCAGTATTTT CATSDGQVVTDTQYF
TRBJ1-1 TRBV27 TRBD1 - TGTGCCAGCAGTTCTCACAGGGGAAGCACTGAAGCTTTCTTT CASSSHRGSTEAFF
TRBJ1-6 TRBV7-2 TRBD1 - TGTGCCAGCAGCTTAGAGGGACAGGGTAATTCACCCCTCCACTTT CASSLEGQGNSPLHF
TRBJ1-2 TRBV3-1/TRBV3-2 TRBD1 - TGTGCCAGCAGCCAAGGACGAAGGGACAGTTCTGGCTACACCTTC CASSQGRRDSSGYTF
TRBJ2-1 TRBV4-2 - - TGTGCCAGCAGCCAAGTAGGTCAGGGACCCGGCGGGAATGAGCAGTTCTTC CASSQVGQGPGGNEQFF
TRBJ1-2 TRBV9 TRBD1 - TGTGCCAGCAACCGACAGGGGGTTCAGGGCTACACCTTC CASNRQGVQGYTF
TRBJ2-7 TRBV9 - - TGTGCCAGCAGCGCGCGAGGGGGTGATAACTCCTACGAGCAGTACTTC CASSARGGDNSYEQYF
TRBJ1-1 TRBV10-3 TRBD1 - TGTGCCATCAGAGACCCTCAGGGGGCGGACACTGAAGCTTTCTTT CAIRDPQGADTEAFF
TRBJ2-2 TRBV15 TRBD1 - TGTGCCACCGCCCGGGACAGGGTTGGGACCGGGGAGCTGTTTTTT CATARDRVGTGELFF
TRBJ2-1 TRBV5-1 TRBD2 - TGCGCCACCTCGGGACTAGCGGGACCAAATCGTTCCCATGAGCAGTTCTTC CATSGLAGPNRSHEQFF
TRBJ2-1 TRBV18 - - TGTGCCAGCTCACCGACAAGAGATGGGAACAATGAGCAGTTCTTC CASSPTRDGNNEQFF
TRBJ1-5 TRBV19 - - TGTGCCAGTAGTCAGGAGGTTTATAGCAATCAGCCCCAGCATTTT CASSQEVYSNQPQHF